This TCR beta chain came from a study of cytotoxic CD8 clonotypes in ibrutinib-treated CLL. Sequencing sought depths of 1 in 200,000 to 1 in 1 million T cells. This table comes from immunoSEQ multiplex PCR, and its TCRdb copy is limited to in-frame clones, with some not included. The sample has approximately 130,000 clones; less than 90% are singletons. The CDR3 sequence is 15 residues long. Germline assignment: CDR1 GTSNPN and CDR2 SVGIG (reference sequence). V lost 1 base, J lost 3 bases, and 13 bases lay in between. Of note for this clone: The antigen is unknown.

Study findings and constraints: At ibrutinib response, clonality increased, and at progression it declined back toward baseline. The study found baseline clonality above age-matched healthy donors, tracking circulating CD8+ T-cell counts.

This TCR was recovered from a human donor with chronic lymphocytic leukemia. Sequenced here: PBMCs, sampled after 24 months of ibrutinib treatment. The chain carries TRBV30 and TRBJ2-1; no clear D. CDR3 DNA: TGTGCCTGGAGTGAGTCCGGGCTGATCTACAATGAGCAGTTCTTC. Its translation: CAWSESGLIYNEQFF.